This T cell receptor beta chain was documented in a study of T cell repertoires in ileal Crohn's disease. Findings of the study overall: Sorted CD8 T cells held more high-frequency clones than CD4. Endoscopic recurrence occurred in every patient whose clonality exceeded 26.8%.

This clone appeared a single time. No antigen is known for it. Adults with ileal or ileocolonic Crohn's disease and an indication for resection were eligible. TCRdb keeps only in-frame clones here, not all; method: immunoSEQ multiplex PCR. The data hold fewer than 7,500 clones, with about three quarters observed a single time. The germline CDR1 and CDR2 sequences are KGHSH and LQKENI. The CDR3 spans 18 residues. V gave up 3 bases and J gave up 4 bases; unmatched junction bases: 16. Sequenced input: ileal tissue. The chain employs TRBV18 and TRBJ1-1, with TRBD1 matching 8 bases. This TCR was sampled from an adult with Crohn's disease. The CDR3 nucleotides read TGTGCCAGCTCACCGGCGGGGAGGGCAGGGGGCTCCCGCACTGAAGCTTTCTTT. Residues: CASSPAGRAGGSRTEAFF.